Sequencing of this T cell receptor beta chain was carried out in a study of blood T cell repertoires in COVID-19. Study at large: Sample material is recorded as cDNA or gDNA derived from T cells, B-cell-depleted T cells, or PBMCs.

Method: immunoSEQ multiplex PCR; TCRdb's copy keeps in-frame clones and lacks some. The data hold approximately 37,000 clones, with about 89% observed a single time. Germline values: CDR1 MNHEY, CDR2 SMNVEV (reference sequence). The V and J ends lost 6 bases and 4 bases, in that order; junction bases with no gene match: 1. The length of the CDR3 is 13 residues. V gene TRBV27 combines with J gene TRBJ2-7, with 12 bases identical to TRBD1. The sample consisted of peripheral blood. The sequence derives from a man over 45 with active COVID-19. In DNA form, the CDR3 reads TGTGCCAGCAGGGGACAGGGGGCTTACGAGCAGTACTTC. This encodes CASRGQGAYEQYF.